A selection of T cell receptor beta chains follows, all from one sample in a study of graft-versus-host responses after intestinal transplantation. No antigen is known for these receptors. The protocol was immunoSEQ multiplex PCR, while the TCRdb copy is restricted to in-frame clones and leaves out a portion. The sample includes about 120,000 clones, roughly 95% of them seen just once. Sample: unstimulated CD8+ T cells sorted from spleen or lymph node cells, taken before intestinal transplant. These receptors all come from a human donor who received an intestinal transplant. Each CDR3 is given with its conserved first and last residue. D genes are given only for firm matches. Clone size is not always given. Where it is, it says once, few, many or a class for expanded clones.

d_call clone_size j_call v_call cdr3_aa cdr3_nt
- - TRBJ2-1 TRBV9 CASSVTDSPYNEQFF TGTGCCAGCAGCGTTACAGATAGCCCCTACAATGAGCAGTTCTTC
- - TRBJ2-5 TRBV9 CASSVGIQGQETQYF TGTGCCAGCAGCGTAGGCATACAGGGCCAAGAGACCCAGTACTTC
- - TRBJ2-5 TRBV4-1 CASSQEEGEETQYF TGCGCCAGCAGCCAAGAAGAGGGGGAGGAGACCCAGTACTTC
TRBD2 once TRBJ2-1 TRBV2 CASRGTSGPNNEQFF TGTGCCAGCAGAGGGACTAGCGGGCCTAACAATGAGCAGTTCTTC
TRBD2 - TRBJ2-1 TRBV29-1 CSVEGLAGWYEQFF TGCAGCGTTGAAGGGTTAGCGGGGTGGTATGAGCAGTTCTTC
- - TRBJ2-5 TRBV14 CASSQTGVQETQYF TGTGCCAGCAGCCAAACCGGGGTCCAAGAGACCCAGTACTTC
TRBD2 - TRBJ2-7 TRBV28 CASSLGSGGSSGHYEQYF TGTGCCAGCAGTTTAGGGTCGGGTGGGTCTAGCGGGCACTACGAGCAGTACTTC
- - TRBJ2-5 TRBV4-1 CASSQDTAGKGGAQYF TGCGCCAGCAGCCAAGATACAGCTGGGAAAGGGGGAGCCCAGTACTTC
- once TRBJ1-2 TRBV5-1 CASSFFRPYGYTF TGCGCCAGCAGCTTCTTCCGCCCCTATGGCTACACCTTC
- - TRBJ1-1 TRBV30 CAWVNSGDTEAFF TGTGCCTGGGTCAACAGTGGCGACACTGAAGCTTTCTTT
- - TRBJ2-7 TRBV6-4 CASSERDTSYEQYF TGTGCCAGCAGTGAAAGGGACACCTCCTACGAGCAGTACTTC
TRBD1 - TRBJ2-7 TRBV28 CASSSDRAHYEQYF TGTGCCAGCAGTTCGGACAGGGCCCACTACGAGCAGTACTTC
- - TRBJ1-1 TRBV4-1 CASSQDPGTNPNTEAFF TGCGCCAGCAGCCAAGACCCCGGGACAAACCCGAACACTGAAGCTTTCTTT
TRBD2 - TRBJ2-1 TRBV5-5 CASQPGTNNEQFF TGTGCCAGCCAACCCGGGACTAACAATGAGCAGTTCTTC
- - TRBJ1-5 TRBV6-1 CASSEVGAGQPQHF TGTGCCAGCAGTGAAGTTGGGGCTGGGCAGCCCCAGCATTTT
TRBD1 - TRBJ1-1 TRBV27 CASSKQGAVGTEAFF TGTGCCAGCAGTAAACAGGGGGCTGTGGGAACTGAAGCTTTCTTT
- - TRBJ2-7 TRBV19 CASSSSGQEYEQYF TGTGCCAGTAGTTCTTCGGGACAAGAGTACGAGCAGTACTTC
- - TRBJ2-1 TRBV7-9 CASTEGSGNEQFF TGTGCCAGCACGGAGGGCTCTGGCAATGAGCAGTTCTTC
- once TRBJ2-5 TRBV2 CASSEVGRTVGETQYF TGTGCCAGCAGTGAAGTGGGACGGACAGTAGGGGAGACCCAGTACTTC
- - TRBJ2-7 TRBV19 CASSMEQASYEQYF TGTGCCAGTAGTATGGAACAGGCCTCCTACGAGCAGTACTTC
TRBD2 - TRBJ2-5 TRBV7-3 CASSSLADQETQYF TGTGCCAGCAGCTCGCTAGCGGATCAAGAGACCCAGTACTTC
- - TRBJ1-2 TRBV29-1 CSVDNNYGYTF TGCAGCGTTGATAATAACTATGGCTACACCTTC